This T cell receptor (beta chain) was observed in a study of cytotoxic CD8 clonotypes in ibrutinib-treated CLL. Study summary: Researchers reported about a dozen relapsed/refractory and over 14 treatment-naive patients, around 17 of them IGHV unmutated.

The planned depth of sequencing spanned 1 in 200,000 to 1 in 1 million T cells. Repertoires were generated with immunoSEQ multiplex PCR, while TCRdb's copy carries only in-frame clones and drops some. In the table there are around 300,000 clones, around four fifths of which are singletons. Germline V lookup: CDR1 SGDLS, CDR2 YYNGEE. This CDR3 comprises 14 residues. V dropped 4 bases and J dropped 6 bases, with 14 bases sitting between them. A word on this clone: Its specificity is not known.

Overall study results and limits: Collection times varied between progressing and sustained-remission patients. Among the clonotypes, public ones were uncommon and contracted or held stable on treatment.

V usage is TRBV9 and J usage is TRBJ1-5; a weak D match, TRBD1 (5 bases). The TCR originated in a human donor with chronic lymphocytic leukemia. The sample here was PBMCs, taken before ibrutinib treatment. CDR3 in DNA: TGTGCCAGCAGCACAGGACCGGGAGGTCAGCCCCAGCATTTT. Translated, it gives CASSTGPGGQPQHF.